A selection of T cell receptor beta chains follows, all from one sample in a study of OX40 agonist ivuxolimab in advanced cancers. Clones were sequenced by immunoSEQ multiplex PCR, and TCRdb holds only the in-frame ones, with some missing. The sample contains more than 95,000 clones, approximately 95% of which appear only once. The sequencing used CD4+ or CD8+ T cells sorted from blood, collected in a trial of the OX40 agonist ivuxolimab. These receptors came from an adult with an advanced solid tumor such as melanoma, head and neck, liver or kidney cancer. CDR3s include the opening cysteine and the closing phenylalanine or tryptophan. The D gene is left open where the match is weak. The size entry is marked missing in some rows and otherwise reads once, few, many or a size class.

J gene | CDR3 length | V gene | clone size | D gene | CDR3 DNA | CDR3 protein
TRBJ2-5 | 15 | TRBV5-1 | NA | TRBD2 | TGCGCCAGCAGCTTGTGGGGACTAGCGAAAGAGACCCAGTACTTC | CASSLWGLAKETQYF
TRBJ1-5 | 13 | TRBV6-1 | NA | NA | TGTGCCAGCGGGAGCAGAACCAATCAGCCCCAGCATTTT | CASGSRTNQPQHF
TRBJ2-7 | 13 | TRBV28 | NA | TRBD1 | TGTGCCAGCAGCCCCGGGGACAGAGGGGAGCAGTACTTC | CASSPGDRGEQYF
TRBJ2-5 | 14 | TRBV18 | once | NA | TGTGCCAGCTCACCAGTCCCCTCTTCCGAGACCCAGTACTTC | CASSPVPSSETQYF
TRBJ2-7 | 13 | TRBV7-2 | NA | TRBD1 | TGTGCCAGCAGCCTAAATATCCAGGGGGTTATGTACTTC | CASSLNIQGVMYF
TRBJ2-5 | 13 | TRBV9 | NA | NA | TGTGCCAGCAGTCAAGCGTCCAAAGAGACCCAGTACTTC | CASSQASKETQYF
TRBJ2-7 | 15 | TRBV5-4 | NA | NA | TGTGCCAGCAGCGGGAGGCAGGGGGTAACCTACGAGCAGTACTTC | CASSGRQGVTYEQYF
TRBJ2-1 | 15 | TRBV6-5 | NA | NA | TGTGCCAGCACCCACAGGGGAGGGCCGGACAATGAGCAGTTCTTC | CASTHRGGPDNEQFF
TRBJ2-7 | 15 | TRBV7-9 | NA | TRBD1 | TGTGCCAGCAGCTTAGGGGACAGGGTCGCCTACGAGCAGTACTTC | CASSLGDRVAYEQYF
TRBJ2-1 | 21 | TRBV9 | NA | TRBD2 | TGTGCCAGCAGCGGACTTGGGACTAGCGGGAGGGGCACCGGTTCCTACAATGAGCAGTTCTTC | CASSGLGTSGRGTGSYNEQFF
TRBJ2-7 | 15 | TRBV5-1 | NA | TRBD1 | TGCGCCAGCAGCCCCACAGGGGGGAGCTCCTACGAGCAGTACTTC | CASSPTGGSSYEQYF
TRBJ2-2 | 16 | TRBV10-3 | NA | TRBD1 | TGTGCCATCAGTGAGTCTGGGACAGGAACCACCGGGGAGCTGTTTTTT | CAISESGTGTTGELFF
TRBJ2-5 | 14 | TRBV5-8 | NA | NA | TGTGCCAGCAGCCGGGACCTCACCCAAGAGACCCAGTACTTC | CASSRDLTQETQYF
TRBJ2-3 | 17 | TRBV4-3 | NA | TRBD2 | TGCGCCAGCAGCCAAGCTTGGGCGGGAGGCGGGGCAGATACGCAGTATTTT | CASSQAWAGGGADTQYF
TRBJ1-2 | 13 | TRBV19 | NA | TRBD1 | TGTGCCAGTAGGGAGACAGGGACGGATGGCTACACCTTC | CASRETGTDGYTF
TRBJ1-5 | 13 | TRBV2 | NA | NA | TGTGCCAGCAGGGACGGGGGTAGACAGCCCCAGCATTTT | CASRDGGRQPQHF
TRBJ1-5 | 12 | TRBV10-1 | NA | NA | TGCGCCAGCAGTGACGGGGATCAGCCCCAGCATTTT | CASSDGDQPQHF
TRBJ2-3 | 13 | TRBV5-1 | NA | NA | TGCGCCAGCAGCTTATTAGAATCAGATACGCAGTATTTT | CASSLLESDTQYF
TRBJ2-7 | 15 | TRBV9 | NA | NA | TGTGCCAGCAGCGTAGGGGGGACATTCTCCTACGAGCAGTACTTC | CASSVGGTFSYEQYF
TRBJ1-2 | 16 | TRBV13 | NA | NA | TGTGCCAGCAGCCGGACGACAGGAGTAACTAACTATGGCTACACCTTC | CASSRTTGVTNYGYTF
TRBJ2-1 | 14 | TRBV15 | NA | NA | TGTGCCACCAGCAGACCACGGATGGGGAATGAGCAGTTCTTC | CATSRPRMGNEQFF
TRBJ2-3 | 14 | TRBV10-3 | NA | NA | TGTGCCATCCGAAATTGGGGAAGCACAGATACGCAGTATTTT | CAIRNWGSTDTQYF
TRBJ2-3 | 15 | TRBV29-1 | NA | NA | TGCAGCGTTGGTGGCGGGAGTTCAGGGGCGAATACGCAGTATTTT | CSVGGGSSGANTQYF
TRBJ2-1 | 15 | TRBV9 | NA | NA | TGTGCCAGCAGCGTAGCCCGGGACTCTGTAGGCGAGCAGTTCTTC | CASSVARDSVGEQFF
TRBJ1-2 | 15 | TRBV18 | NA | TRBD1 | TGTGCCAGCTCACCGGACAGGGGGTATACCTATGGCTACACCTTC | CASSPDRGYTYGYTF
TRBJ2-3 | 20 | TRBV18 | NA | NA | TGTGCCAGCCGCAGGCAAGGACTAACCCTTTGGGAGCTTAGCACAGATACGCAGTATTTT | CASRRQGLTLWELSTDTQYF
TRBJ1-4 | 16 | TRBV30 | NA | TRBD1 | TGTGCCTGGCAGCCGGGACAGGGTGGGAGGGGTGAAAAACTGTTTTTT | CAWQPGQGGRGEKLFF
TRBJ1-1 | 15 | TRBV6-6 | NA | TRBD1 | TGTGCCAGCAGCCTAACGAGACAGGGGAACACTGAAGCTTTCTTT | CASSLTRQGNTEAFF
TRBJ2-1 | 17 | TRBV18 | NA | NA | TGTGCCAGCTCACCAGACAGGGCTGGGGGGTTCTACAATGAGCAGTTCTTC | CASSPDRAGGFYNEQFF
TRBJ2-2 | 16 | TRBV9 | NA | NA | TGTGCCAGCAGATCCCCCGCAGGCGCGAACACCGGGGAGCTGTTTTTT | CASRSPAGANTGELFF
TRBJ2-7 | 15 | TRBV18 | once | TRBD2 | TGTGCCAGCTCACCGCTCGGACTAGGTTTTAACGAGCAGTACTTC | CASSPLGLGFNEQYF
TRBJ1-4 | 16 | TRBV6-1 | NA | TRBD1 | TGTGCCAGCAGAGAACAGAACCAGGGGGGCAGTGAAAAACTGTTTTTT | CASREQNQGGSEKLFF
TRBJ2-1 | 16 | TRBV28 | once | NA | TGTGCCAGCAGTTTTAGGACCACACTCTCCTACAATGAGCAGTTCTTC | CASSFRTTLSYNEQFF
TRBJ1-2 | 16 | TRBV28 | NA | NA | TGTGCCAGCAGTTTAAGTCCCGGGGGGCGCGTCTATGGCTACACCTTC | CASSLSPGGRVYGYTF
TRBJ1-3 | 14 | TRBV7-9 | NA | NA | TGTGCCAGCAGCTTAAGTAGTTCTGGAAACACCATATATTTT | CASSLSSSGNTIYF
TRBJ1-4 | 15 | TRBV7-9 | once | TRBD1 | TGTGCCAGCAGCAAAGGGGGGACAGGGGATGAAAAACTGTTTTTT | CASSKGGTGDEKLFF
TRBJ2-7 | 14 | TRBV9 | NA | NA | TGTGCCAGCAGCGTACAGGCAGGGAACTACGAGCAGTACTTC | CASSVQAGNYEQYF
TRBJ2-4 | 20 | TRBV5-1 | NA | NA | TGCGCCAGCAGCCCGTCCCCATCGACAGATATCTTACCATTCAAAAACATTCAGTACTTC | CASSPSPSTDILPFKNIQYF
TRBJ2-7 | 13 | TRBV7-9 | NA | NA | TGTGCCAGCAGCTCAGGGAGCTCCTACGAGCAGTACTTC | CASSSGSSYEQYF
TRBJ2-7 | 15 | TRBV19 | NA | TRBD2 | TGTGCCAGTAGTAGTGTGACTAGCGGGCTATTCGAGCAGTACTTC | CASSSVTSGLFEQYF
TRBJ1-3 | 13 | TRBV6-5 | NA | NA | TGTGCCAGCAGTTTCCTCACTGGAAACACCATATATTTT | CASSFLTGNTIYF
TRBJ1-1 | 11 | TRBV6-5 | NA | NA | TGTGCCAGCAGTCAAGGACAGCAAGCTTTCTTT | CASSQGQQAFF
TRBJ2-7 | 13 | TRBV2 | NA | NA | TGTGCCGGTACAGTGTGGGGTCTTAACGAGCAGTACTTC | CAGTVWGLNEQYF
TRBJ1-5 | 15 | TRBV18 | NA | NA | TGTGCCAGCTCACCCGTGGGGGTTAGCAATCAGCCCCAGCATTTT | CASSPVGVSNQPQHF
TRBJ2-5 | 16 | TRBV6-5 | NA | TRBD2 | TGTGCCAGCAGTTACTCGTCAGCGGGGCCACTCTCGACCCAGTACTTC | CASSYSSAGPLSTQYF
TRBJ1-1 | 14 | TRBV29-1 | NA | NA | TGCAGCGTTGCGCGGCCAGGAGGCAACACTGAAGCTTTCTTT | CSVARPGGNTEAFF
TRBJ1-1 | 12 | TRBV11-2 | NA | NA | TGTGCCAGCAGCCGTAGGAACACTGAAGCTTTCTTT | CASSRRNTEAFF
TRBJ1-2 | 12 | TRBV25-1 | NA | TRBD1 | TGTGCCAGTACTGGACAGGGATATGGCTACACCTTC | CASTGQGYGYTF
TRBJ1-2 | 14 | TRBV2 | NA | NA | TGTGCCAGCAGTAAAGACGGGACATTAGGCGGCTACACCTTC | CASSKDGTLGGYTF
TRBJ2-7 | 15 | TRBV7-2 | NA | NA | TGTGCCAGCAGCCCCACCGGGCGAAACGTCCACGAGCAGTACTTC | CASSPTGRNVHEQYF
TRBJ2-7 | 15 | TRBV28 | NA | TRBD1 | TGTGCCAGCAGTCCTTCTAGGACAGGGGGCTACGAGCAGTACTTC | CASSPSRTGGYEQYF
TRBJ1-6 | 16 | TRBV18 | NA | TRBD1 | TGTGCCAGCTCACAAGACAGGGGAAGTCGGAATTCACCCCTCCACTTT | CASSQDRGSRNSPLHF
TRBJ1-6 | 18 | TRBV5-1 | NA | NA | TGCGCCAGCAGTTACACCCCGAGGAGGGTGGATTATGGTTCACCCCTCCACTTT | CASSYTPRRVDYGSPLHF
TRBJ1-6 | 15 | TRBV7-3 | NA | NA | TGTGCCAGCAGCTTATTCAGGGGCCCCTTGTCACCCCTCCACTTT | CASSLFRGPLSPLHF
TRBJ1-3 | 15 | TRBV18 | NA | TRBD1 | TGTGCCAGCTCCCGGGGACAGGGGGCAGGAAACACCATATATTTT | CASSRGQGAGNTIYF
TRBJ2-5 | 15 | TRBV13 | NA | TRBD2 | TGTGCCAGCAGCCGGACTAGCGGGGGGTTGGAGACCCAGTACTTC | CASSRTSGGLETQYF
TRBJ1-2 | 14 | TRBV5-1 | NA | NA | TGCGCCAGCAGCCTAGACGGGACAAACTATGGCTACACCTTC | CASSLDGTNYGYTF
TRBJ2-7 | 13 | TRBV5-1 | NA | TRBD1 | TGCGCCAGCACGCGACAGGGGGCCCACGAGCAGTACTTC | CASTRQGAHEQYF
TRBJ1-3 | 15 | TRBV19 | NA | NA | TGTGCCAGTAGTTGGGGGGTTTGGATGGAAAACACCATATATTTT | CASSWGVWMENTIYF